These T cell receptor beta chains were read from a single sample in a study of blood T cell repertoires in COVID-19. Here immunoSEQ multiplex PCR was the method, and the copy in TCRdb shows in-frame clones only, minus some. This sample has 90,000 to 150,000 clones, with around 90% found just once. The sample consisted of peripheral blood. The receptors were sampled from a human donor in a cohort sampled during active COVID-19. The conserved cysteine and the conserved F or W are not part of the CDR3 here.

v_call	j_call	cdr3_aa
TRBV6-6	TRBJ2-3	ASRDGGRGTDTQY
TRBV5-6	TRBJ1-2	ASSQGQPGIYGYT
TRBV2	TRBJ2-7	ASSRPGGGLSYEQY
TRBV6-6	TRBJ2-5	ASTRDFQETQY
TRBV28	TRBJ2-1	ASSFSDSHRPYNEQF
TRBV14	TRBJ1-1	ASSQLQETEAF
TRBV27	TRBJ2-1	ASRAVASGGSGNEQF
TRBV10-3	TRBJ2-7	AIRGDSPYEQY
TRBV29-1	TRBJ2-7	SVDLDSYEQY
TRBV6-5	TRBJ2-7	ASSPRAGGYEQY
TRBV3-1/TRBV3-2	TRBJ1-1	ASSQVPSTEAF
TRBV7-2	TRBJ2-5	ASSLGPGVETQY
TRBV7-8	TRBJ1-5	ASSLESGGRGNQPQH
TRBV27	TRBJ2-2	ASSPASGWWGGNTGELF
TRBV5-5	TRBJ2-1	ASSPPGGEQF
TRBV4-2	TRBJ2-1	ASSPGTGGSGQF
TRBV6-2/TRBV6-3	TRBJ2-1	ASSYLAGGKDEQF
TRBV5-8	TRBJ1-6	ASSLVVANSPLH
TRBV7-6	TRBJ2-2	ASSIRTSGGTGELF
TRBV21-1	TRBJ2-6	ASSSPAGGISGANVLT
TRBV5-1	TRBJ2-5	ASSAGQIQETQY
TRBV28	TRBJ2-7	ASRRAGTRSPYEQY
TRBV27	TRBJ2-3	ASSLSLGQVADTQY
TRBV9	TRBJ2-2	ASSITGGSGELF
TRBV6-5	TRBJ1-1	ASSYRRTGGTEAF
TRBV19	TRBJ2-4	ASSTAGTALAKNIQY
TRBV19	TRBJ1-5	ASRARGGDQPQH
TRBV7-9	TRBJ2-5	ASSILAGGPQETQY
TRBV14	TRBJ2-2	ASSQDEAKSPGELF
TRBV5-8	TRBJ1-5	ASSLYRNNQPQH
TRBV24-1	TRBJ2-3	ATSDPGQGGTDTQY
TRBV19	TRBJ2-2	ASSIAGGRVRGGELF
TRBV19	TRBJ2-3	ASSIGASTDTQY
TRBV3-1/TRBV3-2	TRBJ1-2	ASSLDRGQGGYT
TRBV29-1	TRBJ2-3	SVDRDRAQGKQY
TRBV5-1	TRBJ1-5	ASRRGEGNQPQH
TRBV24-1	TRBJ2-5	ATSDIPGGTQY
TRBV11-2	TRBJ1-4	ASSLQGEKLF
TRBV4-1	TRBJ2-5	ASSQDRTSVQETQY
TRBV28	TRBJ1-3	ASSLWEGGDRNTIY
TRBV19	TRBJ1-1	ASSPGQGIGTEAF
TRBV5-8	TRBJ1-4	ASSLFSSNNEKLF
TRBV29-1	TRBJ2-5	SVVGLAGGETQY
TRBV7-9	TRBJ2-2	ASSYRRQGDGELF
TRBV5-5	TRBJ2-5	ASSWGGLDQETQY
TRBV19	TRBJ1-1	ASSIQGVNTEAF